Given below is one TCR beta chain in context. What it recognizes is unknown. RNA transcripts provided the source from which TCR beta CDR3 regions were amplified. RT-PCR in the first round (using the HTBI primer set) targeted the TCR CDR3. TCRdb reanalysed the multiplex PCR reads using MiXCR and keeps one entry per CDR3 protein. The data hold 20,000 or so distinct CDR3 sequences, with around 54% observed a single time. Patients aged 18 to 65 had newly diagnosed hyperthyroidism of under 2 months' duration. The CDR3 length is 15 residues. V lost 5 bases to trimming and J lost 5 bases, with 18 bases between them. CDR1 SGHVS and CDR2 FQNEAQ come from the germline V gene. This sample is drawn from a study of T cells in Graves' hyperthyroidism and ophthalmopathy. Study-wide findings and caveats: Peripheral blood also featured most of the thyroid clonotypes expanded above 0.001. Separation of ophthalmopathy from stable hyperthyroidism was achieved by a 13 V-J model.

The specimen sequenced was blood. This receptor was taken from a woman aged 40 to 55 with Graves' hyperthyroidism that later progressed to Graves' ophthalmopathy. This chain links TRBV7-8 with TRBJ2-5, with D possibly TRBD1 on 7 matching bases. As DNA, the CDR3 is TGTGCCAGCAGCCCTCAGGGGGGACGGGGGGAGACCCAGTACTTC. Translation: CASSPQGGRGETQYF. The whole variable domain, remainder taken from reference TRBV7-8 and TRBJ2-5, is GAGVSQSPRYKVAKRGQDVALRCDPISGHVSLFWYQQALGQGPEFLTYFQNEAQLDKSGLPSDRFFAERPEGSVSTLKIQRTQQEDSAVYLCASSPQGGRGETQYFGPGTRLLVL.